The source of this TCR beta chain is a study of T-cell reconstitution after alpha-beta-depleted transplantation in children. Study results and limitations: Expanded graft clones numbering several hundred reportedly gave rise to alpha-beta T cells about two months after transplant. From surviving recipient T cells and thymic progenitors came the high day-60 TCRbeta diversity observed in some patients.

The CDR3 sequence is 14 residues long. V dropped 0 bases and J dropped 0 bases, with 6 bases sitting between them. Germline CDR1 reads SGHKS; CDR2 reads YYEKEE (reference sequence). This clonotype was seen a few times. The target antigen is unknown. Using unique molecular identifiers, the investigators prepared the TCRbeta library. One entry per CDR3 protein, called by TCRdb with MiXCR from the PCR reads. The profile shows about 200,000 distinct CDR3 sequences, about 8.4% of them singletons. The sequence was obtained from a male patient aged 2 to 9 who had a stem cell transplant for acute myeloid leukemia, so the T cells may come from the graft donor. The sequenced sample was PBMCs, mostly from graft donor cells, obtained 360 days after TCRalphabeta/CD19-depleted stem cell transplant. The chain is built from TRBV5-5 and TRBJ1-1; D is unresolved. The CDR3 here is CASSLVQLNTEAFF. CDR3 nucleotides: TGTGCCAGCAGCTTGGTACAGTTGAACACTGAAGCTTTCTTT.